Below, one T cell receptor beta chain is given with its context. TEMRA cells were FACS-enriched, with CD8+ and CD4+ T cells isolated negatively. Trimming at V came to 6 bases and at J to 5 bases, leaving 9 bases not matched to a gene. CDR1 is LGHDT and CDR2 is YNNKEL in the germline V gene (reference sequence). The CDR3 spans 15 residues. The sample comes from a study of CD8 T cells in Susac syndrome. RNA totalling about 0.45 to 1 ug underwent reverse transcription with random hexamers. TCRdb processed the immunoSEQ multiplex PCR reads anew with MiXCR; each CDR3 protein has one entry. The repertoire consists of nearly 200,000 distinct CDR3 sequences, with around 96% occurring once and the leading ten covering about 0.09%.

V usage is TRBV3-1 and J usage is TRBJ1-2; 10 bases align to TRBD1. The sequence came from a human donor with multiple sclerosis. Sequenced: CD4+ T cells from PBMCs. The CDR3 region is CASSPGTGDSYGYTF. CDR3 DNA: TGTGCCAGCAGTCCCGGGACAGGGGACTCGTATGGCTACACCTTC. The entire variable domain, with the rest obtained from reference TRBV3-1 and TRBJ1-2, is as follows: DTAVSQTPKYLVTQMGNDKSIKCEQNLGHDTMYWYKQDSKKFLKIMFSYNNKELIINETVPNRFSPKSPDKAHLNLHINSLELGDSAVYFCASSPGTGDSYGYTFGSGTRLTVV.